Sequencing of this T cell receptor (beta chain) was carried out in a study of T-cell reconstitution after alpha-beta-depleted transplantation in children. The CDR3 runs to 14 residues. Looked up from germline, CDR1 is SGDLS and CDR2 is YYNGEE. V was pared by 3 bases and J by 0 bases, with 7 bases between. Preparation of the TCRbeta library involved a method that used unique molecular identifiers. TCRdb fed the PCR reads into MiXCR, producing one record per CDR3 protein. The sample includes fewer than 1 million distinct CDR3 sequences, under 20% of them seen just once. The source was PBMCs, mostly from graft donor cells, collected 360 days after TCRalphabeta/CD19-depleted stem cell transplant. This TCR was recovered from a male patient aged 10-17 years who had a stem cell transplant for acute lymphoblastic leukemia, so the T cells may come from the graft donor. V usage is TRBV9 and J usage is TRBJ2-4; D remains unclear. CDR3 protein: CASSEDLAKNIQYF. The CDR3 DNA sequence: TGTGCCAGCAGCGAAGACCTAGCCAAAAACATTCAGTACTTC.